This TCR beta chain was identified in a study of blood T cell repertoires in COVID-19. Study at large: Both acute and convalescent COVID-19 samples were obtained from the United States, Italy and Spain.

Original analysis: Reference gene primer amplification yielded estimated nucleated cell counts. Using immunoSEQ multiplex PCR, the repertoire was profiled, and TCRdb retains in-frame clones only, with some absent. For V, J and clone size, that table is used; D and trimming come from the DNA. This table has more than 350,000 clones, 87% appearing once. The TCR was taken from a woman aged 25-40 years with COVID-19, enrolled during active disease. Sequencing was performed on peripheral blood.

CDR3 sequence: CASSLSSGMNEQFF. In DNA form, the CDR3 reads TGTGCCAGCAGCTTATCTAGCGGGATGAATGAGCAGTTCTTC. V is TRBV7-2 and J is TRBJ2-1, with TRBD2 identical over 9 bases. The V gene end was trimmed by 2 bases and the J gene end by 7 bases; junction bases not matched to a gene: 3. Germline loops: CDR1 SGHTA, CDR2 FQGNSA. The CDR3 spans 14 residues. Full variable domain (missing parts from reference TRBV7-2 and TRBJ2-1): GAGVSQSPSNKVTEKGKDVELRCDPISGHTALYWYRQSLGQGLEFLIYFQGNSAPDKSGLPSDRFSAERTGGSVSTLTIQRTQQEDSAVYLCASSLSSGMNEQFFGPGTRLTVL.